This T cell receptor (beta chain) was identified during a study of blood T cell repertoires in COVID-19 (dated by TCRdb to the early 2020s). Notes on the research overall: Collaborator samples came from the United States, Italy and Spain and covered acute and convalescent phases of COVID-19. The material from the prospective study consisted of cDNA or gDNA derived from T cells, B-cell-depleted T cells, or PBMCs. Subjects who had been exposed to COVID-19, were actively infected with it, or had recovered from it provided the deeply sampled blood TCRbeta repertoires that made up the dataset. The repertoires were made available in a free public database intended to serve as a resource for research on the immune response to SARS-CoV-2. Samples came from the ongoing ImmuneRACE study (first 160 participants) plus 1,254 subjects from 6 global collaborators. Sample metadata almost always included a de-identified subject ID, COVID-19 status, age in years and sex. Where available, HLA class I and class II types were obtained from metadata supplied by the sample provider rather than from assay-based typing.

TCRbeta CDR3 regions were amplified from genomic DNA using the immunoSEQ Assay, a bias-controlled multiplex PCR. The authors' analysis ran thus. Within the assay, amplification of reference gene primers was used to estimate how many nucleated cells each sample contained. To quantify the absolute abundance of each unique TCRbeta CDR3 rearrangement, sequence reads were collapsed and filtered. For each sample, productive Simpson clonality was calculated as the square root of Simpson's diversity index across productive rearrangements. The table comes from immuneACCESS by way of TCRdb, which keeps in-frame sequences with V and J called. Part of the clones is missing from these tables; in studies checked, under half for an unresolved V gene and the rest for unknown reasons. V, J and clone size are those of that table, while D and trimming were read from the DNA. This sample holds some 50,000 clones; more than 75% were observed only once. The ten largest clonotypes hold 15% to 20% of the sample.

This clone is classified as medium-sized (0.01 to 0.1%). What this receptor recognizes is not known. Base quality data are lacking; no much larger clone is found one base away. The research as a whole found: Clinical and demographic metadata were provided uncurated, with the amount varying by source and participant.

Collaborating institutions collected whole blood in K2EDTA tubes following their own protocols. For TCRbeta analysis, collaborators shipped samples in one of three forms: frozen whole blood, isolated PBMCs, or DNA extracted from either of those sample types. The sample comprised peripheral blood. This receptor was obtained from a human donor in a cohort sampled during active COVID-19.

The CDR3 region reads CASSQDSGGLNTEAFF. The nucleotide sequence is TGTGCCAGCAGCCAAGATTCAGGGGGGCTAAACACTGAAGCTTTCTTT. The rearranged chain carries TRBV4-2 and TRBJ1-1, and 7 bases in between align with TRBD1. CDR1 and CDR2 are read off the germline V gene as LGHNA and YNFKEQ. V ends up 0 bases short and J 2 bases short, with an unmatched junction base count of 6. Its CDR3 holds 16 amino acids, cysteine through phenylalanine. Just the 48-base CDR3 DNA is kept, in frame starting at base 1.